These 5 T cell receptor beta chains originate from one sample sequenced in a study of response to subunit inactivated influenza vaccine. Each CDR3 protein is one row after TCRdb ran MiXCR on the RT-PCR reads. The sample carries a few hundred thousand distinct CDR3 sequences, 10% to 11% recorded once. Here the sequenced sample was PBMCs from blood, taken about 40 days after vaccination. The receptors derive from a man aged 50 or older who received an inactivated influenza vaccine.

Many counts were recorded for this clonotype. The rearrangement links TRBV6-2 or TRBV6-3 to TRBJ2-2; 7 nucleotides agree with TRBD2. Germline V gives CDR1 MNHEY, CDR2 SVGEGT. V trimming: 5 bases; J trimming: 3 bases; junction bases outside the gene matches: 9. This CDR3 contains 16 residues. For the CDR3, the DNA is TGTGCCAGCAGTCAGGCGGGGGAGAGGGACACCGGGGAGCTGTTTTTT. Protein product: CASSQAGERDTGELFF.

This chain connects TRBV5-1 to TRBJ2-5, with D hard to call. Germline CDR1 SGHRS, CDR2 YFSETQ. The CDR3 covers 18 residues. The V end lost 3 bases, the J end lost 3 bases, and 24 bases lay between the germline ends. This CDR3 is CASSSRSALSSIKETQYF. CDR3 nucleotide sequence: TGCGCCAGCAGCTCCCGATCAGCGCTCTCTTCAATCAAAGAGACCCAGTACTTC.

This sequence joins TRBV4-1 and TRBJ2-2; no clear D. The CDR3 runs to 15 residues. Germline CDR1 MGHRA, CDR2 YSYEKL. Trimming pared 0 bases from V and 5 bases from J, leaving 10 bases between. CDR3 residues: CASSQEMGWTGELFF. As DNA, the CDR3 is TGCGCCAGCAGCCAAGAGATGGGGTGGACCGGGGAGCTGTTTTTT.

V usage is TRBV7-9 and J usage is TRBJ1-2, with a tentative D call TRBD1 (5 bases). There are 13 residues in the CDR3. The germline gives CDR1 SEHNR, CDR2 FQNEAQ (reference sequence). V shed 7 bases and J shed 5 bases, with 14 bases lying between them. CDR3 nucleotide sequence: TGTGCCAGCAACCCAGGGAGCTTATATGGCTACACCTTC. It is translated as CASNPGSLYGYTF. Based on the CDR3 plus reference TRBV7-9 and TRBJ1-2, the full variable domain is DTGVSQNPRHKITKRGQNVTFRCDPISEHNRLYWYRQTLGQGPEFLTYFQNEAQLEKSRLLSDRFSAERPKGSFSTLEIQRTEQGDSAMYLCASNPGSLYGYTFGSGTRLTVV.

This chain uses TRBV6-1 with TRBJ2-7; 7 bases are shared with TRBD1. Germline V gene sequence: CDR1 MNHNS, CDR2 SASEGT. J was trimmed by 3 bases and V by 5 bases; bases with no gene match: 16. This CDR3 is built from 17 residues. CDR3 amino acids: CASSPSGTVFSFYEQYF. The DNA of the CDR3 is TGTGCCAGCAGTCCGTCCGGGACAGTGTTCTCCTTCTACGAGCAGTACTTC.